This TCR beta chain was captured by sequencing in a study of CD8 T cells in ankylosing spondylitis. Overall study results and limits: What seemed typical of ankylosing spondylitis blood was a TCR beta motif built from several highly homologous variants. From matched ankylosing spondylitis synovial fluid, disease-linked clones were reportedly recovered at significantly enriched levels. Some motif variants had been reported before (in reactive arthritis synovial fluid and blood).

TCRdb fed the 5' RACE reads into MiXCR, producing one record per CDR3 protein. Of 300,000 to 400,000 distinct CDR3 sequences in the sample, 20% to 25% were seen once. A note on this clonotype: Its specificity is unknown.

The CDR3 is 17 amino acids. The junction had 19 bases not matched to a gene; V was cut back by 11 bases and J by 2 bases. The germline gives CDR1 PRHDT, CDR2 FYEKMQ (reference sequence). The sample consisted of blood, either unsorted or a sorted T cell fraction (not recorded which). The clonotype originates from a male donor with ankylosing spondylitis or in good health (not recorded which). The rearrangement uses TRBV13 and TRBJ2-3; 7 nucleotides agree with TRBD2. The CDR3 sequence is CAAYDRDYAPFTDTQYF. The CDR3 DNA reads TGTGCCGCCTACGACCGGGACTACGCCCCGTTCACAGATACGCAGTATTTT.